Sequencing of this T cell receptor beta chain was carried out in a study of blood T cell repertoires in COVID-19. For the study at large: Researchers got acute and convalescent COVID-19 samples from the United States, Italy and Spain.

Enrolled through a virtual design, the participants were between roughly 18 and 95 years of age and came from about two dozen US areas. Cohort placement rested on clinical history that participants reported themselves. How the authors handled the data: For nucleated cells, counts were estimated from reference gene primer amplification. The data were produced by immunoSEQ multiplex PCR, yet TCRdb's version contains in-frame clones alone and is incomplete. Clone size and V and J calls were adopted from that table, with D and trimming inferred from the DNA. Of 280,000 or so clones in the sample, almost 90% were seen once. Germline V gene sequence: CDR1 SGHVS, CDR2 FNYEAQ. Trimming removed 1 base at V and 0 bases at J, with 9 bases between. The CDR3 sequence is 15 residues long.

J is TRBJ1-1 and V is TRBV7-6; no reliable D call. The TCR comes from a woman younger than 30 with acute COVID-19. The sequenced sample consisted of PBMCs or T cells enriched from blood (not recorded which). CDR3 residues: CASSLDSTLNTEAFF. The CDR3 DNA reads as TGTGCCAGCAGCTTAGATTCAACTTTGAACACTGAAGCTTTCTTT.